Listed below are T cell receptor beta chains from one sample, sequenced in a study of cytomegalovirus exposure and HLA in healthy donors. Sequencing used immunoSEQ multiplex PCR; TCRdb keeps in-frame clones, though not all of them. Here the sample spans fewer than 150,000 clones, around 80% being singletons. Sample: PBMCs. These receptors were collected from a man aged 30-40 years in good health and CMV-seronegative. Both conserved end residues are part of each CDR3. The D gene is left open where the match is weak. Not all rows give a size; the values are once, few, many and, for expanded clones, a class.

clone_size,d_call,j_call,v_call,cdr3_nt,cdr3_aa
NA,TRBD2,TRBJ2-1,TRBV28,TGTGCCAGCAGTCGTAGGGGACTAGCGGGGACAAATGAGCAGTTCTTC,CASSRRGLAGTNEQFF
once,TRBD1,TRBJ1-2,TRBV28,TGTGCCAGCAGTTTTCGAGAGGGGGCGGGCTACACCTTC,CASSFREGAGYTF
NA,NA,TRBJ2-5,TRBV7-6,TGTGCCAGCAGCCTCGACATACAAGAGACCCAGTACTTC,CASSLDIQETQYF
NA,NA,TRBJ1-1,TRBV9,TGTGCCAGCAGCGTAGGGGGAGTCACTTCCATGAACACTGAAGCTTTCTTT,CASSVGGVTSMNTEAFF
NA,NA,TRBJ2-5,TRBV9,TGTGCCAGCAGCGTAGCCGGGGACTCGGACCAGTACTTC,CASSVAGDSDQYF
NA,NA,TRBJ1-5,TRBV6-5,TGTGCCAGCAGTTCACTACAGGGTGTTGGCAATCAGCCCCAGCATTTT,CASSSLQGVGNQPQHF
NA,TRBD1,TRBJ1-4,TRBV28,TGTGCCAGCAGTTTTCACAGGGGTGGTGAAAAACTGTTTTTT,CASSFHRGGEKLFF
once,TRBD2,TRBJ2-3,TRBV9,TGTGCCAGCAGCGTAGTCCCCGCGGGAGTGGGCACAGATACGCAGTATTTT,CASSVVPAGVGTDTQYF
NA,NA,TRBJ1-5,TRBV29-1,TGCAGCGCGGCAATGTCAGGGAACAATCAGCCCCAGCATTTT,CSAAMSGNNQPQHF
NA,NA,TRBJ2-5,TRBV10-2,TGCGCCAGCAGTCCGGGACTCCAAGAGACCCAGTACTTC,CASSPGLQETQYF
NA,NA,TRBJ1-5,TRBV4-1,TGCGCCAGCAGCCGGGGACTGGAATGGAGCAATCAGCCCCAGCATTTT,CASSRGLEWSNQPQHF
NA,NA,TRBJ1-2,TRBV4-1,TGCGCCAGCAGCCAAGATCGCAACGGTGGCTACACCTTC,CASSQDRNGGYTF
NA,NA,TRBJ1-5,TRBV13,TGTGCCAGCAGCTCGGAGAATCAGCCCCAGCATTTT,CASSSENQPQHF
NA,NA,TRBJ2-7,TRBV5-1,TGCGCCAGCAGCAGGCAGGACAGCAGCTCCTACGAGCAGTACTTC,CASSRQDSSSYEQYF
NA,NA,TRBJ2-3,TRBV5-1,TGCGCCAGCAGCTTCGGGCAGGGAAGAGATACGCAGTATTTT,CASSFGQGRDTQYF
NA,NA,TRBJ2-1,TRBV29-1,TGCAGCGTTGCAGGGGTTATCAGCTACAATGAGCAGTTCTTC,CSVAGVISYNEQFF
NA,NA,TRBJ2-7,TRBV5-6,TGTGCCAGCAGCTTGGAGGAAGGGGCCTACGAGCAGTACTTC,CASSLEEGAYEQYF
few,TRBD1,TRBJ1-1,TRBV5-6,TGTGCCAGCAGCTTTCCCTTTCATGACAGGGGCCACACTGAAGCTTTCTTT,CASSFPFHDRGHTEAFF
NA,NA,TRBJ1-5,TRBV5-1,TGCGCCAGCAGCCCTAGCGGGAATAGCAATCAGCCCCAGCATTTT,CASSPSGNSNQPQHF
few,NA,TRBJ1-2,TRBV6-5,TGTGCCAGCAGTTACTCGAGGGACACCTATGGCTACACCTTC,CASSYSRDTYGYTF
NA,NA,TRBJ1-2,TRBV5-6,TGTGCCAGCAGCGTATTATTTGGGGGGTCATATGGCTACCCCTTC,CASSVLFGGSYGYPF
NA,NA,TRBJ2-7,TRBV5-1,TGCGCCAGCAGCTTAAACGCCGATAGGGGATGGTACGAGCAGTACTTC,CASSLNADRGWYEQYF
NA,NA,TRBJ2-1,TRBV4-1,TGCGCCAGCACCTTGGGGCGGGGCTCCTACAATGAGCAGTTCTTC,CASTLGRGSYNEQFF
once,NA,TRBJ1-5,TRBV19,TGTGCCAGTAGTATAGGACAGAATCAGCCCCAGCATTTT,CASSIGQNQPQHF
NA,NA,TRBJ1-2,TRBV6-6,TGTGCCAGCACCTCTCCACGGGACACGGCTGACTATGGCTACACCTTC,CASTSPRDTADYGYTF
NA,NA,TRBJ1-5,TRBV4-1,TGCGCCAGCAGCCAAGGGGGGGGCGCCCAGCATTTT,CASSQGGGAQHF
NA,TRBD1,TRBJ1-1,TRBV2,TGTGCCAGCATTGGACAGGGGCCAACTGAAGCTTTCTTT,CASIGQGPTEAFF
NA,NA,TRBJ2-7,TRBV7-9,TGTGCCAGCAGGCGTTCAGGTTCCTACGAGCAGTACTTC,CASRRSGSYEQYF
NA,NA,TRBJ1-4,TRBV18,TGTGCCAGCTCACCCCGGTTGGATGAAAAACTGTTTTTT,CASSPRLDEKLFF
NA,NA,TRBJ1-5,TRBV4-1,TGCGCCAGCAGCCAAGAATTTAGGGGTACTCAGCCCCAGCATTTT,CASSQEFRGTQPQHF
NA,TRBD1,TRBJ2-7,TRBV27,TGTGCCAGCAGTTTAATCGGACAGGGGGTAGGGGAGCAGTACTTC,CASSLIGQGVGEQYF
NA,TRBD1,TRBJ1-1,TRBV6-5,TGTGCCAGCAGCAAGGGACAGGGGATCACTGAAGCTTTCTTT,CASSKGQGITEAFF
NA,NA,TRBJ2-2,TRBV30,TGTGCCTGGAGTGTACAACCAGGGAGGTTTACCGGGGAGCTGTTTTTT,CAWSVQPGRFTGELFF
NA,NA,TRBJ1-1,TRBV12-2,TGTGCAAGTCGCTTGCAGGGACAGGCAAATGAAGCTTTCTTT,CASRLQGQANEAFF
NA,TRBD1,TRBJ1-1,TRBV11-2,TGTGCCAGCAGCTTCCGACAGGGGATGAACACTGAAGCTTTCTTT,CASSFRQGMNTEAFF
NA,NA,TRBJ2-1,TRBV7-9,TGTGCCAGCACCTCCTCACCCAGGGATAGTGAGCAGTTCTTC,CASTSSPRDSEQFF
NA,NA,TRBJ1-2,TRBV6-1,TGTGCCAGCAGCTTAACAGGGTACGGCTACACCTTC,CASSLTGYGYTF
NA,TRBD1,TRBJ2-1,TRBV7-9,TGTGCCAGCAGAACCCAGTCGGGGGACAGGGGTGACAATGAGCAGTTCTTC,CASRTQSGDRGDNEQFF
NA,NA,TRBJ1-5,TRBV18,TGTGCCAGCTCACCCGCGGGGGGCCCTAATCAGCCCCAGCATTTT,CASSPAGGPNQPQHF
once,NA,TRBJ1-1,TRBV11-3,TGTGCCAGCAGCTTAGGAGGGGGGGAGACTGAAGCTTTCTTT,CASSLGGGETEAFF
NA,TRBD2,TRBJ2-7,TRBV18,TGTGCCAGCTCACTCACTAGCGGGAGGGCCAACGAGCAGTACTTC,CASSLTSGRANEQYF
NA,TRBD2,TRBJ2-3,TRBV5-1,TGCGCCAGCAGCTCTCCTAGCGGGAGGGCCGTGTGGAGAGATACGCAGTATTTT,CASSSPSGRAVWRDTQYF
NA,TRBD1,TRBJ1-1,TRBV28,TGTGCCAGCAGCCCTACCGAAATTGAGGGGGCGATTCGGACTGAAGCTTTCTTT,CASSPTEIEGAIRTEAFF